This T cell receptor (beta chain) derives from a study of blood T cell repertoires in COVID-19. Sequencing was performed with immunoSEQ multiplex PCR; in TCRdb, only in-frame clones are kept and a portion is missing. Here the sample spans some 180,000 clones, 80% to 90% being singletons. Germline assignment: CDR1 MNHNY and CDR2 SVGAGI (reference sequence). The CDR3 loop spans 14 amino acids. Trimming took 2 bases from V and 2 from J, leaving 8 bases between them. The chain recombines TRBV6-6 with TRBJ2-3; maybe TRBD2 (6 bases). What was sequenced was peripheral blood. This TCR was sampled from a human donor in a cohort sampled during active COVID-19. CDR3 coding DNA: TGTGCCAGCAGTTACAGCGGGTTCACAGATACGCAGTATTTT. This encodes CASSYSGFTDTQYF.